This T cell receptor (beta chain) was documented in a study of early T cells in non-severe SARS-CoV-2 infection. TCRdb recomputed calls from the 5' RACE reads with MiXCR, one row per CDR3 protein. The sample shows about 58,000 distinct CDR3 sequences, around 12% of them seen only once. This clonotype was observed at least ten times. Trimming at V came to 6 bases and at J to 10 bases, leaving 5 bases not matched to a gene. There are 10 residues in the CDR3. Germline V gene lookup returns CDR1 SQVTM and CDR2 ANQGSEA. This rearrangement joins TRBV29-1 to TRBJ1-1; TRBD1 matches at 7 bases. This receptor was identified in an adult who was a healthcare worker with PCR-confirmed SARS-CoV-2 infection or an uninfected control (not recorded which). Material for sequencing was whole blood. Here the CDR3 reads CSVRGNGAFF. The CDR3 DNA reads as TGCAGCGTCAGGGGGAACGGAGCTTTCTTT.